This TCR beta chain stems from a study of T cell changes during pregnancy in multiple sclerosis. Method: immunoSEQ multiplex PCR; TCRdb's copy keeps in-frame clones and lacks some. The table has about 98,000 clones, roughly 94% seen once. Germline CDR1 is SGHTA and CDR2 is FQGNSA. The trim removed 5 bases at V and 2 bases at J, leaving 6 bases unmatched. The CDR3 totals 15 residues. This sample comprised peripheral blood, obtained after pregnancy. This sequence joins TRBV7-2 and TRBJ1-2; 9 nucleotides agree with TRBD1. The receptor's source is a female donor in good health, enrolled as a control in a pregnancy study. The CDR3 here is CASSPSGQGNYGYTF. As DNA, the CDR3 is TGTGCCAGCAGCCCTTCCGGACAGGGGAACTATGGCTACACCTTC.